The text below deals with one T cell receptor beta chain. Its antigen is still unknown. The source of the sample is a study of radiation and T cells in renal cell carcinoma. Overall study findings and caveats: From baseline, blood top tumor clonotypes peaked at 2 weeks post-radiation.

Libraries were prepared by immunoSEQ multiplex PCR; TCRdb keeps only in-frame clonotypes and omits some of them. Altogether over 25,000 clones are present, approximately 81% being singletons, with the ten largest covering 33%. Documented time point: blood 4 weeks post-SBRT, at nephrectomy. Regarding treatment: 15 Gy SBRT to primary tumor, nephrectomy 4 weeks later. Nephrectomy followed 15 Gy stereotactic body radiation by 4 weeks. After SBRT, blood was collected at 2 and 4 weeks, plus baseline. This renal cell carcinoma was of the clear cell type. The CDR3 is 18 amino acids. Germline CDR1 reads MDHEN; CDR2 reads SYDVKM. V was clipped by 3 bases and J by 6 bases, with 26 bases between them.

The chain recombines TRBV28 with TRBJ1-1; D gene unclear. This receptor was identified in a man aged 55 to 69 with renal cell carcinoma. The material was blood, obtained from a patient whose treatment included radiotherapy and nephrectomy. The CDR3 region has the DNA TGTGCCAGCAGTTTTACGCAGACCAAACGAACTGTTTCTGCTGAAGCTTTCTTT. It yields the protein CASSFTQTKRTVSAEAFF. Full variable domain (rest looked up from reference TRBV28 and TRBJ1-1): DVKVTQSSRYLVKRTGEKVFLECVQDMDHENMFWYRQDPGLGLRLIYFSYDVKMKEKGDIPEGYSVSREKKERFSLILESASTNQTSMYLCASSFTQTKRTVSAEAFFGQGTRLTVV.